Included here is one T cell receptor beta chain sequence, with context. The target of this receptor is not known. Qualities for individual bases were not recorded, and no much larger clone is one base off. Donors were a few dozen systemically healthy Caucasian individuals from Russia aged 6 to 90 years. Approximately 11 milliliters of peripheral blood were drawn from each donor into EDTA-treated Vacutainer tubes. Ficoll-Paque density-gradient centrifugation was used to isolate PBMCs, with at least 7 million obtained per sample. Total RNA, at least 5 micrograms per sample, was extracted from PBMCs with Trizol reagent. For every donor, an aliquot of PBMCs went through flow cytometry to measure the percentages of naive CD45RAhigh/CD27high T cells. The data are from a study of blood T cells in healthy people across ages (dated by TCRdb to the mid-2010s). For context, the study as a whole: In model experiments, roughly one uniquely barcoded TCR beta cDNA molecule per two T cells was captured by template switching. To track age-related changes in TCR beta repertoire diversity, the study relied on deep sequencing normalized with unique cDNA molecular identifiers. The donors were split into four age groups: young (average approximately 16 years), middle-aged (39), aged (over 55) and long-lived (over 80). To avoid experimental bias, donors of different ages were distributed randomly across sequencing lanes. Using the same blood draw, the study looked at two additional independent replicas of 1 million unique cDNA reads for two donors, one aged 18 to 30 and the other aged 80 or older.

The library was made by 5' RACE. The second PCR ran for about 6 to 11 cycles and used a J-beta primer mix along with a sample-barcoded 5' primer. A unique molecular identifier was introduced onto each TCR beta cDNA molecule by a template-switch 5' adaptor carrying 12 random nucleotides. Each sample yielded at least 2.5 million CDR3-containing paired-end reads. First-strand cDNA was synthesized from all RNA with the Mint cDNA synthesis kit, primed by a TRBC-specific oligonucleotide. After uracil-DNA glycosylase treatment, a first 18-cycle PCR used universal primers M1SS and BC2_uni_R on all cDNA. The source study handled its data this way. Normalization of each sample was performed by random selection of 1 million high-quality reads, each carrying a distinct molecular identifier. Reads with shared molecular identifiers were discarded instead of being binned into consensus sequences. CDR3 identification, clonotype clustering and error correction used MiTCR with a Q25 quality threshold and the strictest error-elimination algorithm. A nonparametric unseen species model with Euler transformation was used to estimate lower-bound total TCR beta diversity. The public reads were run again by TCRdb, first through fastp at Q25 and then through MiXCR, and only productive beta chains were kept. Duplicate CDR3 protein sequences are folded into a single record with the most common DNA and genes. These V and J calls rely on TCRdb rather than the paper's analysis. This sample holds 1.5 million to 2 million distinct CDR3 sequences; about 39% were observed only once. Of the sample, approximately 22% is held by the ten largest clones.

What the study reported, not specific to this receptor: Because the CMV infection status of the donors was unknown, age-related changes in expanded clonotypes may potentially have been confounded. Total diversity estimates from one million sequenced T cells were considered lower bounds and underestimates. Observed TCR beta diversity per million T cells fell roughly linearly with age, and a significant reduction was already apparent by age roughly 40. There was a strong correlation between observed TCR beta diversity and the percentage of naive T cells measured by flow cytometry. Compared with the aged group, more naive CD4+ T cells, fewer expanded clones and increased TCR diversity were shown by the long-lived group, suggesting age selection. Bulk unsorted PBMC profiling prevented conclusive comparison of naive and antigen-experienced compartments.

The sample consisted of blood. The sequence derives from a human donor in good health.

CDR3 protein: CSALGSPGNEQYF. DNA sequence: TGCAGTGCTTTGGGTAGCCCAGGGAACGAGCAGTACTTC. The chain is made from TRBV20-1 and TRBJ2-7; the D region possibly corresponds to TRBD1 (5 bases align). Measured from the cysteine to the phenylalanine, the CDR3 is 13 residues long. The entry retains the CDR3 DNA only, 39 bases that are in frame from base 1. CDR1 and CDR2, looked up from the germline V gene (reference sequence), are DFQATT and SNEGSKA. V and J lose 5 bases and 5 bases, and a span of 16 bases separates them.